This T cell receptor (beta chain) was captured in a study of human T cells and chemical hapten exposure. This clonotype was counted between two and nine times. Its antigen is undetermined. Whole-study findings and limits: Significantly greater numbers of large CDR3 similarity clusters came from expanded TCRs than from controls.

The library gave individual cDNA molecules unique molecular identifiers. TCRdb redid the calling of the RACE reads with MiXCR, one entry per CDR3 protein. Counted here are 65,000 to 100,000 distinct CDR3 sequences, 6% to 8.5% occurring once; the ten biggest clones make up 1% to 1.5%. Time point in this sample: patch test 2, 6 weeks after DPC sensitization. The treatment: therapeutic diphenylcyclopropenone sensitization with weekly scalp DPC. Blood sampling preceded each patch test application. This clonotype originated in a woman younger than 45 with alopecia areata. Some clones in this sample may be carry-over from other donors' samples. The starting material was whole blood, obtained in connection with sensitization to the hapten diphenylcyclopropenone (DPC).

The CDR3 loop is CASGQGTTNTEAFF. In DNA, the CDR3 is TGTGCCAGCGGACAGGGGACAACGAACACTGAAGCTTTCTTT. V and J are TRBV7-3 and TRBJ1-1, with 9 bases that match TRBD1. In germline, CDR1 is SGHTA, CDR2 FQGTGA. J was trimmed by 1 base and V by 8 bases; bases with no gene match: 5. This CDR3 is built from 14 residues.